Detailed here is one TCR beta chain. The antigen is undetermined. Profiling relied on immunoSEQ multiplex PCR, and the TCRdb table lists in-frame clones only, not all of them. The repertoire holds under 25,000 clones, around four fifths seen once, with around an eighth in the top ten. Unexposed donor CD4+ T cells date from about 2011-2018, before the COVID-19 pandemic. Isolation of CD4+ T cells took place after approximately 11 days in culture. Cells permitting, SARS-CoV-2 S/N and four cold-coronavirus spikes were tested on unexposed-donor CD4+ T cells. The data stem from a study of CD4 T cells in relation to SARS-CoV-2 and coronaviruses. Study-level information: PBMCs were cultured with antigen for roughly nine days before TCR beta sequencing. Controls used an HIV-1 Nef peptide pool or no peptide.

From germline, CDR1 is SGHTS and CDR2 YDEGEE. The junction had 9 bases not matched to a gene; V was cut back by 4 bases and J by 5 bases. This CDR3 is 16 amino acids long. Study-wide points: In roughly 60% of donors, memory CD4+ clonotypes crossrecognized SARS-CoV-2 and at least one common cold coronavirus spike.

Material for sequencing was CD4+ T cells from PBMCs, cultured in vitro. The origin of this receptor is a human donor in good health. The rearrangement uses TRBV5-8 and TRBJ2-2; TRBD1 agrees at 9 bases. The chain's CDR3 is CASSHERGQGTGELFF. CDR3 DNA sequence: TGTGCCAGCAGCCACGAAAGGGGACAGGGTACCGGGGAGCTGTTTTTT.